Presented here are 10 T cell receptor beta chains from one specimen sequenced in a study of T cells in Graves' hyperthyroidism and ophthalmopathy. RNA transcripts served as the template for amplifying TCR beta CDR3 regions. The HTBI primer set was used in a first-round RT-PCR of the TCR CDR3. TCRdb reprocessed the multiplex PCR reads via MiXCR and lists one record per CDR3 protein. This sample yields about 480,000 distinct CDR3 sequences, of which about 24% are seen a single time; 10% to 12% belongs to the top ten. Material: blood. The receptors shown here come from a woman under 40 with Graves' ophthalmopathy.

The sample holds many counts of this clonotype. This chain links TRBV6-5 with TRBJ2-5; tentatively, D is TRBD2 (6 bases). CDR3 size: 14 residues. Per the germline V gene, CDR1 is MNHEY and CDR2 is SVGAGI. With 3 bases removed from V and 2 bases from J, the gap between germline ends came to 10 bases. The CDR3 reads CASSYGGNQETQYF. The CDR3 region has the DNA TGTGCCAGCAGTTATGGAGGGAATCAAGAGACCCAGTACTTC.

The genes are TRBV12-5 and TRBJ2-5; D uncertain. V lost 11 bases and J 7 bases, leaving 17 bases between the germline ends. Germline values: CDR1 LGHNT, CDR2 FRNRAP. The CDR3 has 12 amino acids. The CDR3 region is CAGALLSGTQYF. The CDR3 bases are TGTGCTGGTGCCCTTCTCTCTGGGACCCAGTACTTC.

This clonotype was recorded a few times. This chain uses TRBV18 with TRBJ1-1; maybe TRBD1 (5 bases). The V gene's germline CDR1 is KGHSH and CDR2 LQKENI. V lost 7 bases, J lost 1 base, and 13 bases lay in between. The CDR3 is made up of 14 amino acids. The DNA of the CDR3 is TGTGCCAGCTTGGGACTTTTGGGGAACACTGAAGCTTTCTTT. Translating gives CASLGLLGNTEAFF.

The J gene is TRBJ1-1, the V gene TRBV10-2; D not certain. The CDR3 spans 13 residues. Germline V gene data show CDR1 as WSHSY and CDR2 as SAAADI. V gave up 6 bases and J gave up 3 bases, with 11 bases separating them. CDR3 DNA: TGCGCCAGCAGGGGTAGGCGAGACACTGAAGCTTTCTTT. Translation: CASRGRRDTEAFF.

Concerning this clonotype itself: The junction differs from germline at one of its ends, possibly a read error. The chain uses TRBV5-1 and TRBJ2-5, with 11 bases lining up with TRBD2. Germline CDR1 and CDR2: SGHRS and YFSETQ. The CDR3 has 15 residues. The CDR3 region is CASSPGLAEQVTQYF. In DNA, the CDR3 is TGCGCCAGCAGCCCGGGACTAGCGGAGCAAGTGACCCAGTACTTC.

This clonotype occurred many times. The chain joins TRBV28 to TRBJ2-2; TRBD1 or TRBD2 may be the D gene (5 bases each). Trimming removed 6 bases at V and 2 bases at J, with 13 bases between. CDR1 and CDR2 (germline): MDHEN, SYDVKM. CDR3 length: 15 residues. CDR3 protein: CASRGMRGNTGELFF. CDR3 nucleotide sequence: TGTGCCAGCAGGGGTATGAGGGGAAACACCGGGGAGCTGTTTTTT.

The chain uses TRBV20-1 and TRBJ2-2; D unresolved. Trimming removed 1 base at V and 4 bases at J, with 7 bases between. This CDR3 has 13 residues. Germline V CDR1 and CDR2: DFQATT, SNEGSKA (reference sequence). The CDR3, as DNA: TGCAGTGCTAGAGCCAGGAGCACCGGGGAGCTGTTTTTT. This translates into CSARARSTGELFF.

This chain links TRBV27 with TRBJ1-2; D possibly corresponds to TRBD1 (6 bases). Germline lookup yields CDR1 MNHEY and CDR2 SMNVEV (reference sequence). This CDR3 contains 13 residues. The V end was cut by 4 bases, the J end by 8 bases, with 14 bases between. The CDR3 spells CASSSGQKKGYTF. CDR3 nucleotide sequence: TGTGCCAGCAGTTCAGGACAGAAGAAGGGCTACACCTTC.

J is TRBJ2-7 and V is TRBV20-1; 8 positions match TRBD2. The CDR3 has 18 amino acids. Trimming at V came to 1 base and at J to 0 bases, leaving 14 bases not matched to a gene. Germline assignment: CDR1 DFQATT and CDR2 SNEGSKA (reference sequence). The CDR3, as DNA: TGCAGTGCTAGAGGAGCGGTAGCGGGAAGGGCTTACTCCTACGAGCAGTACTTC. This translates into CSARGAVAGRAYSYEQYF.

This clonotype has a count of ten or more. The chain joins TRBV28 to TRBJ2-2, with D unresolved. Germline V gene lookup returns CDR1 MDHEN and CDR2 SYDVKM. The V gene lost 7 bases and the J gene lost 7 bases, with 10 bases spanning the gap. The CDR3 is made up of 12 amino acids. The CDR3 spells CASTVLDGELFF. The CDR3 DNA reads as TGTGCCAGCACCGTATTAGACGGGGAGCTGTTTTTT.